This T cell receptor beta chain appears in the sequencing data of a study of blood T cells in healthy people across ages. V lost 0 bases and J lost 1; bases outside the gene matches: 7. Germline lookup yields CDR1 WSHSY and CDR2 SAAADI. The CDR3 is 18 residues long. For the second PCR, which ran for about 7 to 11 cycles, a sample-barcoded 5' primer and a J-beta primer mix were used. Via MiXCR, TCRdb re-called the 5' RACE reads, giving one row per CDR3 protein. Found here are 1.5 million to 2 million distinct CDR3 sequences, around 50% of them singletons; the top ten hold over 2%. What was sequenced was blood. This sequence was found in a woman aged 40 to 50 in good health. The rearrangement joins TRBV10-2 to TRBJ2-3; TRBD2 aligns across 10 bases. CDR3 in amino acids: CASSESISLAGGTDTQYF. The CDR3 bases are TGCGCCAGCAGTGAGTCGATAAGTCTAGCGGGGGGCACAGATACGCAGTATTTT.